This T cell receptor beta chain was captured in a study of beta chain features in type 1 diabetes. Trimming removed 4 bases from V and 0 bases from J; junction bases left unmatched: 4. The CDR3 is 15 residues long. CDR1 is KGHSH, CDR2 LQKENI, per germline. The entirety of the isolated RNA underwent reverse transcription, so expressed TCRB transcripts were sequenced. This table comes from immunoSEQ multiplex PCR, and its TCRdb copy is limited to in-frame clones, with some not included. The sample records about 350,000 clones, roughly a fifth being singletons. The clonotype was recovered from a woman under 30 in good health. The sample was naive CD4+ T cells from blood. The gene calls are TRBV18 and TRBJ2-3, with TRBD1 matching over 7 bases. The CDR3 nucleotides are TGTGCCAGCTCACAGGGGGCGCGAAGCACAGATACGCAGTATTTT. Translation gives CASSQGARSTDTQYF.